This TCR beta chain was obtained from a study of blood T cells in healthy people across ages. At the level of the study: Capture via template switching afforded approximately one barcoded beta molecule per two T cells. General study results and limits: Strongly correlated with naive T cell percentage was TCR beta diversity. Expanded clonotype shifts may have been confounded, as the donors had an unknown CMV status.

V was pared by 5 bases and J by 0 bases, with 16 bases of the junction left unmatched. Germline V CDR1 and CDR2: SGHTS, YDEGEE. This CDR3 has 20 residues. A J-beta primer mix and a sample-barcoded 5' primer were used in a second PCR of roughly 6 to 11 cycles. Each cDNA molecule, via a template-switch adaptor with 12 random nucleotides, was tagged. TCRdb passed the 5' RACE reads through MiXCR, listing each CDR3 protein once. The data hold hundreds of thousands of distinct CDR3 sequences, with roughly 49% observed a single time. Note on this clonotype: Antigen unknown.

The clonotype was recovered from a woman aged 55-70 years in good health. Sequenced material: blood. V gene TRBV5-8 combines with J gene TRBJ2-3; 12 bases are shared with TRBD2. Written as DNA, the CDR3 is TGTGCCAGCAGTCCGACGTACGGACTAGCGGGATTAGATAGCACAGATACGCAGTATTTT. Protein product: CASSPTYGLAGLDSTDTQYF.